Sequencing of this T cell receptor (beta chain) was carried out in a study of cytomegalovirus exposure and HLA in healthy donors. The V end lost 4 bases, the J end lost 8 bases, and 16 bases lay between the germline ends. This CDR3 spans 14 amino acids. Germline V gene lookup returns CDR1 SGHTA and CDR2 FQGNSA. PCR employed 60 Vbeta and 13 Jbeta primers. Assay used: immunoSEQ multiplex PCR; TCRdb lists only in-frame clones, some missing. The profile shows some 97,000 clones, about 77% of them singletons. This clone was picked up a small number of times. Its antigen is unidentified. Study-level points and caveats: The CMV antigen specificity of a few CMV-associated chains was confirmed through in vitro analysis.

Sequencing was performed on PBMCs. V usage is TRBV7-2 and J usage is TRBJ2-3, with a weak D call TRBD1 (5 bases). The receptor was derived from a woman aged 18-29 years in good health and CMV-seropositive. In DNA form, the CDR3 reads TGTGCCAGCAGCTCTGATATCGACAGAGGTACGCAGTATTTT. Its protein product is CASSSDIDRGTQYF.